This is a list of T cell receptor beta chains from one sample in a study of CD8+ T cells in alopecia areata. Clones were sequenced by immunoSEQ multiplex PCR, and TCRdb holds only the in-frame ones, with some missing. Of roughly 200,000 clones listed, about 56% are singletons. Sample: CD8+ T cells sorted from blood. The receptors shown here come from a human donor in good health. Both conserved end residues are part of each CDR3. D genes are given only for firm matches. Not every row has a clone size; where given, it reads once, few, many or a size class.

16	TRBJ2-3	TRBV11-2	few	.	CASSLIVRPSTDTQYF	TGTGCCAGCAGCTTAATCGTCAGGCCTAGCACAGATACGCAGTATTTT
13	TRBJ1-1	TRBV29-1	.	.	CSVDPGARTEAFF	TGCAGCGTTGATCCGGGGGCGCGTACTGAAGCTTTCTTT
15	TRBJ2-2	TRBV29-1	.	TRBD2	CSVQSGTTITGELFF	TGCAGCGTCCAATCCGGGACTACAATCACCGGGGAGCTGTTTTTT
15	TRBJ1-2	TRBV29-1	.	TRBD1	CSVDLGQGLFFGYTF	TGCAGCGTTGACTTGGGACAGGGGCTTTTCTTTGGCTACACCTTC
16	TRBJ1-6	TRBV13	.	.	CASRNRGEPLNSPLHF	TGTGCCAGCAGAAATAGGGGGGAACCCCTTAATTCACCCCTCCACTTT
13	TRBJ2-7	TRBV5-1	few	.	CASSFGFPYEQYF	TGCGCCAGCAGCTTCGGGTTCCCCTACGAGCAGTACTTC
12	TRBJ1-1	TRBV11-2	few	.	CASSLTNTEAFF	TGTGCCAGCAGCTTAACCAACACTGAAGCTTTCTTT
15	TRBJ1-6	TRBV27	few	.	CASSFYQGANSPLHF	TGTGCCAGCAGTTTCTACCAGGGAGCTAATTCACCCCTCCACTTT
12	TRBJ2-5	TRBV29-1	.	.	CSVEDSRKTQYF	TGCAGCGTTGAAGATTCCCGGAAGACCCAGTACTTC
13	TRBJ2-7	TRBV7-9	.	.	CASSFAVAYEQYF	TGTGCCAGCAGCTTTGCCGTGGCCTACGAGCAGTACTTC
11	TRBJ1-2	TRBV29-1	few	.	CSVRGAYGYTF	TGCAGCGTTCGGGGGGCATATGGCTACACCTTC
14	TRBJ2-1	TRBV4-1	.	.	CASSQETGRNEQFF	TGCGCCAGCAGCCAAGAAACGGGGAGGAATGAGCAGTTCTTC
17	TRBJ2-3	TRBV5-1	.	TRBD2	CASSPHRTSGGGDTQYF	TGCGCCAGCAGCCCGCATCGGACTAGCGGGGGTGGGGATACGCAGTATTTT
13	TRBJ2-1	TRBV5-1	.	.	CASSLRTGNEQFF	TGCGCCAGCAGCTTGCGTACAGGGAATGAGCAGTTCTTC
12	TRBJ2-4	TRBV29-1	few	.	CSVEDMVNIQYF	TGCAGCGTTGAGGATATGGTTAACATTCAGTACTTC
14	TRBJ1-1	TRBV30	.	.	CASEAQARITEAFF	TGTGCCTCAGAGGCACAGGCTAGAATCACTGAAGCTTTCTTT
13	TRBJ2-7	TRBV29-1	.	.	CSVEAGGAYEQYF	TGCAGCGTTGAAGCGGGGGGCGCCTACGAGCAGTACTTC
11	TRBJ1-1	TRBV29-1	.	.	CSVALVTEAFF	TGCAGCGTTGCGTTGGTTACTGAAGCTTTCTTT
16	TRBJ1-6	TRBV5-6	.	.	CASNRDGRFYNSPLHF	TGTGCCAGCAACCGGGACGGAAGATTCTATAATTCACCCCTCCACTTT
15	TRBJ2-1	TRBV9	few	TRBD2	CASGSSGSPGGEQFF	TGTGCCAGCGGGTCTAGCGGGAGCCCGGGGGGTGAGCAGTTCTTC
13	TRBJ2-7	TRBV25-1	.	.	CASTSYLFYEQYF	TGTGCCAGCACTAGCTATTTATTCTACGAGCAGTACTTC
14	TRBJ2-1	TRBV4-1	.	.	CASSQDAGVGEQFF	TGCGCCAGCAGCCAAGATGCAGGAGTTGGTGAGCAGTTCTTC
12	TRBJ1-1	TRBV19	few	.	CASTRGIAEAFF	TGTGCCAGTACCAGGGGCATCGCTGAAGCTTTCTTT